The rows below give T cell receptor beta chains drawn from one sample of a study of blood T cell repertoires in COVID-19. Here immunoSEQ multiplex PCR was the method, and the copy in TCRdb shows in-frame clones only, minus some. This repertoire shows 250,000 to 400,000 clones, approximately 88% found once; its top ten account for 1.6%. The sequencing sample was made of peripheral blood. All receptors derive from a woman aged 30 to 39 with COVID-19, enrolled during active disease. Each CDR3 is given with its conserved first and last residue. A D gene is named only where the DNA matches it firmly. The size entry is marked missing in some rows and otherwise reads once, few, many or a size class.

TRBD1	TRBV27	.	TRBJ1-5	CASSLGTGGLQPQHF	TGTGCCAGCAGTTTAGGGACAGGGGGCCTTCAGCCCCAGCATTTT
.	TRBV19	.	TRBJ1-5	CASSMKSWHPNQPQHF	TGTGCCAGTAGTATGAAATCGTGGCACCCCAATCAGCCCCAGCATTTT
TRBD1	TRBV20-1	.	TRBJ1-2	CSASSGGYGYTF	TGCAGTGCTAGTTCAGGGGGCTATGGCTACACCTTC
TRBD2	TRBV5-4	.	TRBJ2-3	CASSGAAGDTDTQYF	TGTGCCAGCAGCGGGGCGGCGGGGGACACAGATACGCAGTATTTT
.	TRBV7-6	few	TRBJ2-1	CASSLGIRQGKGNEQFF	TGTGCCAGCAGCTTAGGTATTAGGCAGGGGAAGGGGAATGAGCAGTTCTTC
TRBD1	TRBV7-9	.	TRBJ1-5	CASSGQGNQPQHF	TGTGCCAGCAGTGGACAGGGAAATCAGCCCCAGCATTTT
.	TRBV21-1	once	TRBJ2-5	CASSKGRETQYF	TGTGCCAGCAGCAAAGGGAGAGAGACCCAGTACTTC
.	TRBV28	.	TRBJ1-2	CASSLMASSRGYTF	TGTGCCAGCAGTCTTATGGCCTCGTCTCGTGGCTACACCTTC
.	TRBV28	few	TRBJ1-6	CASSQDRNNSPLHF	TGTGCCAGCAGTCAGGACAGAAATAATTCACCCCTCCACTTT
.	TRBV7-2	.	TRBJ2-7	CASSLVVGDFYYEQYF	TGTGCCAGCAGCTTAGTAGTGGGGGACTTTTACTACGAGCAGTACTTC
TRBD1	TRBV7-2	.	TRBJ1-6	CASSPTWDRYSPLHF	TGTGCCAGCAGCCCTACGTGGGACAGGTATTCACCCCTCCACTTT
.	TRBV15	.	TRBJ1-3	CATTPLSTGNTIYF	TGTGCCACCACCCCACTTTCGACTGGAAACACCATATATTTT
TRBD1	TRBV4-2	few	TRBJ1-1	CASSPETGVNTEAFF	TGTGCCAGCAGCCCCGAGACAGGGGTGAACACTGAAGCTTTCTTT
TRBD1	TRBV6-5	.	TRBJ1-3	CASSPRTGLGNTIYF	TGTGCCAGCAGTCCGCGGACAGGGCTAGGAAACACCATATATTTT
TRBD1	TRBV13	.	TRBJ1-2	CASSPLDRANYGYTF	TGTGCCAGCAGCCCGTTGGACAGGGCTAACTATGGCTACACCTTC
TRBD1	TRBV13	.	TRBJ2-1	CASSNHPAGDRGNNEQFF	TGTGCCAGCAGCAACCACCCAGCGGGGGACAGGGGAAACAATGAGCAGTTCTTC
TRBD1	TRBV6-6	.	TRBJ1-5	CASSRGQANLGPQHF	TGTGCCAGCAGCCGGGGACAGGCTAACTTGGGGCCCCAGCATTTT